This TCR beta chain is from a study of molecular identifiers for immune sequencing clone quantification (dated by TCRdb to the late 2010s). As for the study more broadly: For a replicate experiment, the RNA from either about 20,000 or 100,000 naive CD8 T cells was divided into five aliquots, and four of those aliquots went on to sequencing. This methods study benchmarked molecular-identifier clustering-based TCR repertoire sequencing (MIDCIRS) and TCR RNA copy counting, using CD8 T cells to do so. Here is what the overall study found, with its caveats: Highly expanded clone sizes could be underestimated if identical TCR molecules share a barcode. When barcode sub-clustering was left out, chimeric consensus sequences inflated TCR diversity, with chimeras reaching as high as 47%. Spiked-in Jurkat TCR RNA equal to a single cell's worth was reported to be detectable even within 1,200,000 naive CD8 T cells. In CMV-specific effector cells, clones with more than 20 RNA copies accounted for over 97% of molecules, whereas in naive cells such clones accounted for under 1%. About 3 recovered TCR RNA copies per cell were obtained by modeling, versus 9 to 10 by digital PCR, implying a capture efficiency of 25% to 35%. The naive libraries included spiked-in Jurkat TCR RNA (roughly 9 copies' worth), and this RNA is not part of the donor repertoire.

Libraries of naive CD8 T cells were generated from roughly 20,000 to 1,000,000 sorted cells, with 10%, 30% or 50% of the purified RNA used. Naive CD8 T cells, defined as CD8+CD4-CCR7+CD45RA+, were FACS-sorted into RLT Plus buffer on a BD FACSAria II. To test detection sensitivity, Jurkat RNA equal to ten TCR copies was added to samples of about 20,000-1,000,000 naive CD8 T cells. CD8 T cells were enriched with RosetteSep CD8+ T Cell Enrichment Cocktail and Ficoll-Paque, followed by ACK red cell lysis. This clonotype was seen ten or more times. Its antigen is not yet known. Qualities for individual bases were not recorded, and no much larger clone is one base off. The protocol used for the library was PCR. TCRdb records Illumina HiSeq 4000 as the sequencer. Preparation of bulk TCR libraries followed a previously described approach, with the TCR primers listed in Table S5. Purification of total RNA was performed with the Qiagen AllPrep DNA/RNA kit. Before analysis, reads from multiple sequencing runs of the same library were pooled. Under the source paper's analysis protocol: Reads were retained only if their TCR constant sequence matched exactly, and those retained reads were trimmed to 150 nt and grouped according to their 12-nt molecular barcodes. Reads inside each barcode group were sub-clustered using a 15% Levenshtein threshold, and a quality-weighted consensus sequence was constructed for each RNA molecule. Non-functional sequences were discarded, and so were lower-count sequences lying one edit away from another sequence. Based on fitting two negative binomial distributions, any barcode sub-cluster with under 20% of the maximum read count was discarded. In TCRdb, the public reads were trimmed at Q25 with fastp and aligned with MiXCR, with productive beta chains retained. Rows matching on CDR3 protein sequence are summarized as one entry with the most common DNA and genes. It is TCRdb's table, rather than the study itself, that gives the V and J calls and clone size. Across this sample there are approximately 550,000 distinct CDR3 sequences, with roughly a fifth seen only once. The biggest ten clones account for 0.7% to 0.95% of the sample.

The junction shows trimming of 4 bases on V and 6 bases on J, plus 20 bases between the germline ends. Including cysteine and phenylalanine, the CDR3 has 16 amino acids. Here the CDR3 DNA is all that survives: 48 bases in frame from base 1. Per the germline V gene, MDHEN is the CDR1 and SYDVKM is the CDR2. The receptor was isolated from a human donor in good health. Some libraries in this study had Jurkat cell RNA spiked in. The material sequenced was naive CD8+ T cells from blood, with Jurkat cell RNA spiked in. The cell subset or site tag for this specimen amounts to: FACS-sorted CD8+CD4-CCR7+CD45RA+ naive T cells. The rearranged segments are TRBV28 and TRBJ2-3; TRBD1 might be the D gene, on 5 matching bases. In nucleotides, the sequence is TGTGCCAGCAGTTCCTCCGGTAGCTGGGGCAGGGATACGCAGTATTTT. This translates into CASSSSGSWGRDTQYF.